This T cell receptor beta chain is from a study of blood T cell repertoires in COVID-19. For the study at large: The cDNA or gDNA used as material had been derived from T cells, B-cell-depleted T cells, or PBMCs.

Original handling: Counts of nucleated cells, estimated from reference gene primer amplification, were obtained. Profiling relied on immunoSEQ multiplex PCR, and the TCRdb table lists in-frame clones only, not all of them. V and J calls plus clone size are reproduced from that table; the DNA served to infer D and trimming. This sample has about 210,000 clones, with 70% to 90% found just once. This clone was counted a few times. This receptor was obtained from a man aged 40-49 years with acute or convalescent COVID-19. Sequencing was carried out using peripheral blood.

The CDR3 nucleotides are TGTGCCAGCACGGGACGGGAGAATTCACCCCTCCACTTT. Its protein is CASTGRENSPLHF. The chain combines TRBV6-6 with TRBJ1-6; the D gene is possibly TRBD1 (5 bases). The CDR3 is 13 amino acids. Trimming removed 7 bases at V and 7 bases at J, with 11 bases between. The germline gives CDR1 MNHNY, CDR2 SVGAGI (reference sequence).